This TCR beta chain was observed in a study of T cells after yellow fever vaccination. General study findings and limits: In post-booster samples, most primary-vaccination clones reappeared (just under 98% CD4, nearly 90% CD8). When the response was secondary, it was weaker but reached its peak faster, day 5 versus 15.

TCRdb reprocessed the 5' RACE reads via MiXCR and lists one record per CDR3 protein. The profile shows some 200,000 distinct CDR3 sequences, 11% of them singletons. On this clonotype itself: Its antigen is not known.

The input for sequencing was CD8+ T cells sorted from PBMCs, taken 15 days after the yellow fever booster vaccination. This TCR derives from a man aged 18 to 30 who received the YFV17D yellow fever vaccine.

Written as DNA, the CDR3 is TGTGCCAGCAGTGAAAGGCTAGCGGGTAACACCGGGGAGCTGTTTTTT. It translates to CASSERLAGNTGELFF. The rearrangement links TRBV2 to TRBJ2-2; TRBD2 agrees at 8 bases. V trimming: 2 bases; J trimming: 2 bases; junction bases outside the gene matches: 4. The CDR3 has 16 amino acids. CDR1 and CDR2 (germline): SNHLY, FYNNEI. Full variable domain (remainder filled in from reference TRBV2 and TRBJ2-2): EPEVTQTPSHQVTQMGQEVILRCVPISNHLYFYWYRQILGQKVEFLVSFYNNEISEKSEIFDDQFSVERPDGSNFTLKIRSTKLEDSAMYFCASSERLAGNTGELFFGEGSRLTVL.